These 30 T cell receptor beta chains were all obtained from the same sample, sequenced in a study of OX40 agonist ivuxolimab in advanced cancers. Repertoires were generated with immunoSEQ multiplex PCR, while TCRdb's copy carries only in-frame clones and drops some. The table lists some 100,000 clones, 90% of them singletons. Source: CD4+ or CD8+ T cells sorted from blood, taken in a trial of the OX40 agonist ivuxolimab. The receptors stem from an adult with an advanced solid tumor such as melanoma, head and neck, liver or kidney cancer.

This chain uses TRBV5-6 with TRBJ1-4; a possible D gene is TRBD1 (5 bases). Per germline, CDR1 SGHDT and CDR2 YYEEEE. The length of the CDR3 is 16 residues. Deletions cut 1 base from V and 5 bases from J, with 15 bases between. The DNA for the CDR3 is TGTGCCAGCAGCTTGAGGCGACTGGGGGGAAATGAAAAACTGTTTTTT. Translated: CASSLRRLGGNEKLFF.

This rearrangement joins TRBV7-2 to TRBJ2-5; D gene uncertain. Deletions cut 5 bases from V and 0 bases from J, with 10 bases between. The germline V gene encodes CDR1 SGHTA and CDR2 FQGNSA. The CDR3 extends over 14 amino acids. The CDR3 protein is CASSRGSYQETQYF. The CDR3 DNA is TGTGCCAGCAGCCGTGGGTCGTACCAAGAGACCCAGTACTTC. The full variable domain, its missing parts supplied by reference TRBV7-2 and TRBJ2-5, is GAGVSQSPSNKVTEKGKDVELRCDPISGHTALYWYRQSLGQGLEFLIYFQGNSAPDKSGLPSDRFSAERTGGSVSTLTIQRTQQEDSAVYLCASSRGSYQETQYFGPGTRLLVL.

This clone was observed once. The CDR3 DNA is TGTGCCAGCAGCTCCAATAGCGGGAGGATTTACAATGAGCAGTTCTTC. Translation: CASSSNSGRIYNEQFF. This sequence joins TRBV5-6 and TRBJ2-1; 10 bases are shared with TRBD2. J was trimmed by 4 bases and V by 3 bases; bases with no gene match: 7. The CDR3 spans 16 residues. Looked up from germline, CDR1 is SGHDT and CDR2 is YYEEEE. Supplemented by reference TRBV5-6 and TRBJ2-1, the full variable domain reads DAGVTQSPTHLIKTRGQQVTLRCSPKSGHDTVSWYQQALGQGPQFIFQYYEEEERQRGNFPDRFSGHQFPNYSSELNVNALLLGDSALYLCASSSNSGRIYNEQFFGPGTRLTVL.

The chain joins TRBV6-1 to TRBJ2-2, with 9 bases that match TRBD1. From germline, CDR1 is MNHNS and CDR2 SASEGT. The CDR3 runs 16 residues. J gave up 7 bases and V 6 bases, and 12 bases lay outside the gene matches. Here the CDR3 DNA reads TGTGCCAGCAGGGAAAACTGGGACAGGGTATTCGGGGAGCTGTTTTTT. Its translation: CASRENWDRVFGELFF.

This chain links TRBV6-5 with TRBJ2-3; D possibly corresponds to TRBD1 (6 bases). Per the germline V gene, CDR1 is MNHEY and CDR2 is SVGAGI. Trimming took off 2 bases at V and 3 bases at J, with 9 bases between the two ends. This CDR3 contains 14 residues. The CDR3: CASSYGRGTDTQYF. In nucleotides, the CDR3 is TGTGCCAGCAGTTACGGCAGGGGTACAGATACGCAGTATTTT.

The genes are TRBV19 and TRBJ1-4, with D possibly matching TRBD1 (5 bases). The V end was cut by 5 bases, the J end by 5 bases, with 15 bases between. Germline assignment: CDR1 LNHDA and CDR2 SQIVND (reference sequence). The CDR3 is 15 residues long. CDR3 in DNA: TGTGCCAGTAGTGGCCCGGGACGTGGGAATGAAAAACTGTTTTTT. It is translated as CASSGPGRGNEKLFF. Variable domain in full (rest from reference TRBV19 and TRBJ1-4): DGGITQSPKYLFRKEGQNVTLSCEQNLNHDAMYWYRQDPGQGLRLIYYSQIVNDFQKGDIAEGYSVSREKKESFPLTVTSAQKNPTAFYLCASSGPGRGNEKLFFGSGTQLSVL.

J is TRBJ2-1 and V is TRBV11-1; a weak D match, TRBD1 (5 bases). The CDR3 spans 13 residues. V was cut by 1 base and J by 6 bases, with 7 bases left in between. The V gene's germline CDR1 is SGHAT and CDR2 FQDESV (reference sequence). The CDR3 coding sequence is TGTGCCAGCAGCTTAGTTAGGGGCAATGAGCAGTTCTTC. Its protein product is CASSLVRGNEQFF.

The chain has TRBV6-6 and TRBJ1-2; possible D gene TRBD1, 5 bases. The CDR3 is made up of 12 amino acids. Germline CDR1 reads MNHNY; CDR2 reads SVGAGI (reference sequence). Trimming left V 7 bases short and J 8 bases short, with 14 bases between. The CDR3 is CASNPGTPGYTF. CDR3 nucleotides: TGTGCCAGCAACCCCGGGACCCCGGGCTACACCTTC.

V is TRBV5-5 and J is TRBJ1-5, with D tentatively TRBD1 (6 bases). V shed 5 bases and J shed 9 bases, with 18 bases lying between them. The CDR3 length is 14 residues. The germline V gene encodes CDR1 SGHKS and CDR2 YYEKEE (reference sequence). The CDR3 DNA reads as TGTGCCAGCAGGTTGACAGGTGAAGTGGGGCCCCAGCATTTT. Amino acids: CASRLTGEVGPQHF.

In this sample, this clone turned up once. CDR3: CASSILAGGSDTQYF. Written as DNA, the CDR3 is TGTGCCAGCTCCATACTAGCGGGAGGATCAGATACGCAGTATTTT. V gene TRBV18 combines with J gene TRBJ2-3; TRBD2 aligns across 12 bases. J gave up 4 bases and V 6 bases, and 5 bases lay outside the gene matches. Germline V gene sequence: CDR1 KGHSH, CDR2 LQKENI. The CDR3 is made up of 15 amino acids. Combining the CDR3 with reference TRBV18 and TRBJ2-3 gives the whole variable domain NAGVMQNPRHLVRRRGQEARLRCSPMKGHSHVYWYRQLPEEGLKFMVYLQKENIIDESGMPKERFSAEFPKEGPSILRIQQVVRGDSAAYFCASSILAGGSDTQYFGPGTRLTVL.

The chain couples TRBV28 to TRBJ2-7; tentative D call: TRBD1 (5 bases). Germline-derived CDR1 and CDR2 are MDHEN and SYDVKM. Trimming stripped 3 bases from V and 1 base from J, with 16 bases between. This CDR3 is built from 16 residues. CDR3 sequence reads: CASSFGAQGFSYEQYF. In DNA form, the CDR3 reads TGTGCCAGCAGTTTTGGCGCTCAGGGATTTTCCTACGAGCAGTACTTC.

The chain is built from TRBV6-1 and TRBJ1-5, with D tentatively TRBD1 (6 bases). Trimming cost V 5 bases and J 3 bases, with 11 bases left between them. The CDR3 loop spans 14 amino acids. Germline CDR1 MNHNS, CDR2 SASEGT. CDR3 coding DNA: TGTGCCAGCAGTTGGACAGTCGCCAATCAGCCCCAGCATTTT. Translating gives CASSWTVANQPQHF.

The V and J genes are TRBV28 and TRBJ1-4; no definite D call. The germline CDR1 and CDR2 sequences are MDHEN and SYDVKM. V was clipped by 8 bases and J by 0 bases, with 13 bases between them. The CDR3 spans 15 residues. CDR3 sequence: CASRPGGATNEKLFF. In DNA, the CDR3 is TGTGCCAGCCGCCCGGGAGGAGCAACTAATGAAAAACTGTTTTTT.

The CDR3 DNA reads TGTGCCATCAGCGGGGGTAGCGGTTACTCCTACAATGAGCAGTTCTTC. Encoded protein: CAISGGSGYSYNEQFF. The chain uses TRBV10-3 and TRBJ2-1; D is possibly TRBD2 (6 bases). The CDR3 totals 16 residues. In germline, CDR1 is ENHRY, CDR2 SYGVKD. Trimming stripped 6 bases from V and 0 bases from J, with 15 bases between.

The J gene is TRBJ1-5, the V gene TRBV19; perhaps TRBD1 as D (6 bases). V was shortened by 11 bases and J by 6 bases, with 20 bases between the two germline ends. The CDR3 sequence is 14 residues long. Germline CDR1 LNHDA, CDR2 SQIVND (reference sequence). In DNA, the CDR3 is TGTGCCTCCCTCTCCATCCTAGGGGGTCAGCCCCAGCATTTT. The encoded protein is CASLSILGGQPQHF.

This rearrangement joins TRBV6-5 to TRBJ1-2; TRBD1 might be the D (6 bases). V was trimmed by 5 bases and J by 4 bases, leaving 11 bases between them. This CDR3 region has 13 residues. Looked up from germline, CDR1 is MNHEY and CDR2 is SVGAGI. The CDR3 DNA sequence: TGTGCCAGCAGTGCCTGGACAGCCTATGGCTACACCTTC. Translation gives CASSAWTAYGYTF.

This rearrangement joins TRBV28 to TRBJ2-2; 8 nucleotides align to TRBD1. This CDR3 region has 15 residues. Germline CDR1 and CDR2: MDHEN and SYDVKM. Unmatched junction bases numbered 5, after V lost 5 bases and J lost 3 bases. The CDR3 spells CASSPGGAHTGELFF. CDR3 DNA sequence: TGTGCCAGCAGTCCAGGGGGCGCACACACCGGGGAGCTGTTTTTT.

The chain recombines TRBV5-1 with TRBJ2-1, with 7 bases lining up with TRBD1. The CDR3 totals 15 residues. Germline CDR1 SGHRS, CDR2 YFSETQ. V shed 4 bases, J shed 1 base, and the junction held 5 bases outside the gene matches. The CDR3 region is CASSPGQDSYNEQFF. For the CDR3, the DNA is TGCGCCAGCAGCCCCGGACAGGATTCCTACAATGAGCAGTTCTTC.

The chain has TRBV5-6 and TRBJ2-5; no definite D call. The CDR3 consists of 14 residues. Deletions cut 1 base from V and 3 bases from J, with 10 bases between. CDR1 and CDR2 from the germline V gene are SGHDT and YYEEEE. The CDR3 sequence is CASSLMPPKETQYF. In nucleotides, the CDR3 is TGTGCCAGCAGCTTGATGCCACCCAAAGAGACCCAGTACTTC.

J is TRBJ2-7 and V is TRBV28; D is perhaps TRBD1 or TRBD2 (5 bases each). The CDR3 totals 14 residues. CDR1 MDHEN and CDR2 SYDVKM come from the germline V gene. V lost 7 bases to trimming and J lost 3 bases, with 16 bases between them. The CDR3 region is CASTPNGADYEQYF. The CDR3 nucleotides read TGTGCCAGCACACCGAACGGGGCGGACTACGAGCAGTACTTC.

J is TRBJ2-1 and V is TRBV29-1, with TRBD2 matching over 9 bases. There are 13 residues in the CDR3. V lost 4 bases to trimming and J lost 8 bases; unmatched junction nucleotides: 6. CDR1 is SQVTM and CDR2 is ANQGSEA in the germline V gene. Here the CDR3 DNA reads TGCAGCGTTGGCGCGCTAGCGGGATATGAGCAGTTCTTC. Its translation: CSVGALAGYEQFF.

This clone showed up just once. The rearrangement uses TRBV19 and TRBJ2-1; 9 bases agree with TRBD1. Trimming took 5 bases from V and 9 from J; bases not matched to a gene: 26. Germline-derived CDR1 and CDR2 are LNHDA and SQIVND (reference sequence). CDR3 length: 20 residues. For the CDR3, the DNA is TGTGCCAGTAGTCCACAACTAGGGCTCCCCGGGACAGGGAGTCTGGGTGAGCAGTTCTTC. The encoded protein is CASSPQLGLPGTGSLGEQFF.

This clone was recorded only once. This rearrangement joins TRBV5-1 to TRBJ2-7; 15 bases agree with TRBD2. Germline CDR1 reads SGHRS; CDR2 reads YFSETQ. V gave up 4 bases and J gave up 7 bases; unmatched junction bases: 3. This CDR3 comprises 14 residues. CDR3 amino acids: CASSGLAGGREQYF. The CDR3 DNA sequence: TGCGCCAGCAGCGGACTAGCGGGAGGGCGGGAGCAGTACTTC.

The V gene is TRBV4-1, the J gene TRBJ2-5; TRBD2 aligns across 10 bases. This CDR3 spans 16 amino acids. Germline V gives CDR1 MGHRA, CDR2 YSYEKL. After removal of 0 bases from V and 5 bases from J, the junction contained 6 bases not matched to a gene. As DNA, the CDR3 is TGCGCCAGCAGCCAAGATCCGAGCGGGAGGGGGGAGACCCAGTACTTC. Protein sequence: CASSQDPSGRGETQYF.

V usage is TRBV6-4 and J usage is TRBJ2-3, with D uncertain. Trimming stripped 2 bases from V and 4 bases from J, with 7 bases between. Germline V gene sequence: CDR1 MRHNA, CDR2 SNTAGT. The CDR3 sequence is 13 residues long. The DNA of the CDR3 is TGTGCCAGCAGTGACGGCGGATCAGATACGCAGTATTTT. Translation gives CASSDGGSDTQYF.

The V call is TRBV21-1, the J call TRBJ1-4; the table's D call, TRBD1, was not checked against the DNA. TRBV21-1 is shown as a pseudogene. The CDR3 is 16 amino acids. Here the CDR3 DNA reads TGTGCCAGCAGCAAGGACAGGGAAGGAGGATCGGAAAAACTGTTTTTT. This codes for CASSKDREGGSEKLFF.

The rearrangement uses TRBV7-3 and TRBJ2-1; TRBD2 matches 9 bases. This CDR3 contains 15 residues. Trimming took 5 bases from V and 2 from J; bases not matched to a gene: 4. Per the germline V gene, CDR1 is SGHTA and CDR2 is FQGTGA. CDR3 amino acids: CASSPLAGPYNEQFF. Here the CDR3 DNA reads TGTGCCAGCAGCCCTCTAGCGGGACCCTACAATGAGCAGTTCTTC.

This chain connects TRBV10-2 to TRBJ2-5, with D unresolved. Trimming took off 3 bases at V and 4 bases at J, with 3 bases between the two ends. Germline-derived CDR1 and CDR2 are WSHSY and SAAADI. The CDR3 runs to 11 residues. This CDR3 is CASSELETQYF. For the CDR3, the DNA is TGCGCCAGCAGTGAACTAGAGACCCAGTACTTC.

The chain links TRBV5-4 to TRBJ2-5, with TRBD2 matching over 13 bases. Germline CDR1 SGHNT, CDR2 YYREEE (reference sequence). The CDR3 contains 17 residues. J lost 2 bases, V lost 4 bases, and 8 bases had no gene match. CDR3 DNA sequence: TGTGCCAGCAGCACCGGGACTAGCGGGAACGTACAAGAGACCCAGTACTTC. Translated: CASSTGTSGNVQETQYF.

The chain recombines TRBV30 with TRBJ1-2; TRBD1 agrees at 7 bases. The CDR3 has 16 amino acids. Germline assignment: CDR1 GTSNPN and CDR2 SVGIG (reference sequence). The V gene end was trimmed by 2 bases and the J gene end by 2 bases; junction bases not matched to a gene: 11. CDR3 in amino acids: CAWSSPGQFINYGYTF. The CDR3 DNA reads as TGTGCCTGGAGTAGCCCGGGACAGTTTATAAACTATGGCTACACCTTC.